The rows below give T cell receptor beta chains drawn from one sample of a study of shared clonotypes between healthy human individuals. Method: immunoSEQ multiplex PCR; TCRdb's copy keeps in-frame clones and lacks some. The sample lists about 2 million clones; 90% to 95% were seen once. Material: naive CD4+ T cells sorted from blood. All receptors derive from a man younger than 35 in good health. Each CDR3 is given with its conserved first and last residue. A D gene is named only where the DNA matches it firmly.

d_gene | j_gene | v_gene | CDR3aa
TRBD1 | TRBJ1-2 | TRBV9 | CASSVTGDRGYGYTF
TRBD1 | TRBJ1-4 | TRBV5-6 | CASSLLGQGGEKLFF
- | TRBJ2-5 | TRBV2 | CASSVQLAGQETQYF
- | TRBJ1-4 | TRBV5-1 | CASSITGSRINEKLFF
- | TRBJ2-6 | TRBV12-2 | CASRLAGTVFIAGANVLTF
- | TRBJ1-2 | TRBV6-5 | CASSYSTGYGYTF
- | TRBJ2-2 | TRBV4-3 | CASSQDYGYGELFF
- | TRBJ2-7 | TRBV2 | CASSEALRGGEQYF
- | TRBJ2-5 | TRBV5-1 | CASSLKGGAETQYF
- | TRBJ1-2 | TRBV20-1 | CSASQGHGYTF
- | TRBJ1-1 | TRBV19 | CASTAKTEAFF
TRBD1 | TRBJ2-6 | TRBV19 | CASSVRQGRLLSGANVLTF
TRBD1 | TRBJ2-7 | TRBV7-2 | CASRLTGRGYEQYF
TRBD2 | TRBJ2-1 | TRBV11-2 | CASSLDSGSADEQFF
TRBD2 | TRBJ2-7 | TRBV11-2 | CASSLDRGGVHEQYF
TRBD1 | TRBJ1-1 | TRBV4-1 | CASSQQTGVGTEAFF
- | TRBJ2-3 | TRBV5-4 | CASSLENTDTQYF
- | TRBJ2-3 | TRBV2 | CASSAPAATDTQYF
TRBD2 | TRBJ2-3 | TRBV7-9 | CASSFLGTSAADTQYF
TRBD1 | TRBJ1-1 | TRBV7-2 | CASSFNLQGATEAFF
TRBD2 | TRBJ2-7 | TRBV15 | CATTRGDQISYEQYF
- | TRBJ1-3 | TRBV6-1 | CASSEMGAFTAFSGNTIYF
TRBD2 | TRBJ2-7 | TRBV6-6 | CASSPGTSGGEQYF
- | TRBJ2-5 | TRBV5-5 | CASRMGLNSGETQYF
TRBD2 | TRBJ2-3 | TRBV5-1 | CASRGTSMVTDTQYF
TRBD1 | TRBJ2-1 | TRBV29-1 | CSVVGDRGREQFF
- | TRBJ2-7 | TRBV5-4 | CASSLAGTPGGEQYF
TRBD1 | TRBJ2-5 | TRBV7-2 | CASSLGQVGSATQYF
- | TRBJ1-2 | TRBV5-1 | CASRRTHQAPAVEYGYTF
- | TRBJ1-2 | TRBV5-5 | CASSAAGRSNGNYGYTF
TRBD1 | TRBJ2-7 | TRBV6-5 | CASSQGQGYEQYF
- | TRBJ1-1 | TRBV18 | CASSPSEMNTEAFF
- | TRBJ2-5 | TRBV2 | CASINRGQETQYF
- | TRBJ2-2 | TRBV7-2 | CASSLWTVNTGELFF
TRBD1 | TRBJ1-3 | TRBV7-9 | CASSPGQTISGNTIYF
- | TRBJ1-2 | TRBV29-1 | CSVGLGGDYGYTF
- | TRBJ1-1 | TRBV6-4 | CASSDGGAGTEAFF
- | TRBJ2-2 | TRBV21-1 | CASSKATGWDTGELFF
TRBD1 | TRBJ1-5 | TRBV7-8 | CASSPRAGGYQPQHF
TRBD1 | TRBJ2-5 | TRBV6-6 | CASRSGGAETQYF
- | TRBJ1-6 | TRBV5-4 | CASRADRTNSPLHF
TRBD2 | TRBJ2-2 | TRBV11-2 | CASTGTSGGTGELFF
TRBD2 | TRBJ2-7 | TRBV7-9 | CASSTPGASGAYEQYF
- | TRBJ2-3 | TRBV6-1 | CASSEIRKSDTQYF
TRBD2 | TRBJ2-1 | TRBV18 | CASSPYLAGAYNEQFF
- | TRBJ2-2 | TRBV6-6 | CASVRSGAPGELFF
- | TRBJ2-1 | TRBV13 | CASSLFSSSYNEQFF
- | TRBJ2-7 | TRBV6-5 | CASSYSGTSKLYEQYF
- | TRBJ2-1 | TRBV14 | CASSQDIPSEQFF
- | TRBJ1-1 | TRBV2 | CASRVGHANTEAFF
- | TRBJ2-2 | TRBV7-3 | CASSLGRLSNTGELFF
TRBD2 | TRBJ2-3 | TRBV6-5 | CASTLRSGTDTQYF